The next 28 T cell receptor beta chains were all read from a single sample in a study of T cell repertoires in cytomegalovirus infection. Each CDR3 protein is one row after TCRdb ran MiXCR on the reads. Of about 740,000 distinct CDR3 sequences in the sample, roughly a third are singletons; the top ten hold roughly 2.9%. The sequenced material came from PBMCs. The origin of the receptors is a human donor in good health (CMV status not recorded). Some clones in this sample may be carry-over from other donors' samples.

This clonotype was counted at least ten times. The chain has TRBV12-3 or TRBV12-4 and TRBJ2-5; the match to TRBD1 covers 7 bases. After removal of 5 bases from V and 1 base from J, the junction contained 4 bases not matched to a gene. The CDR3 is 14 residues long. The DNA of the CDR3 is TGTGCCAGCAGTACTAGGACAGGCCAAGAGACCCAGTACTTC. This codes for CASSTRTGQETQYF.

The rearrangement links TRBV28 to TRBJ2-1; 7 bases are shared with TRBD1. The germline gives CDR1 MDHEN, CDR2 SYDVKM. The CDR3 totals 15 residues. Trimming cost V 6 bases and J 6 bases; bases outside gene matches: 11. The chain's CDR3 is CASRRITGARNEQFF. The CDR3 DNA reads as TGTGCCAGCAGGCGAATCACAGGGGCTCGCAATGAGCAGTTCTTC.

The V call is TRBV30, the J call TRBJ2-5; D gene unclear. Germline V gene sequence: CDR1 GTSNPN, CDR2 SVGIG (reference sequence). V was pared by 3 bases and J by 2 bases, with 7 bases between. The CDR3 has 12 residues. CDR3 loop: CAWSTLQETQYF. CDR3 bases: TGTGCCTGGAGCACTCTACAAGAGACCCAGTACTTC. The full variable domain, in which reference TRBV30 and TRBJ2-5 provide the parts outside the CDR3, is SQTIHQWPATLVQPVGSPLSLECTVEGTSNPNLYWYRQAAGRGLQLLFYSVGIGQISSEVPQNLSASRPQDRQFILSSKKLLLSDSGFYLCAWSTLQETQYFGPGTRLLVL.

This chain links TRBV6-1 with TRBJ2-1; 7 bases agree with TRBD1. Germline V gives CDR1 MNHNS, CDR2 SASEGT. V shed 7 bases and J 10 bases; nucleotides not matched to a gene: 10. The CDR3 has 13 amino acids. CDR3 sequence reads: CASIPDRLGEQFF. DNA for the CDR3: TGTGCCAGCATCCCGGACAGGCTCGGGGAGCAGTTCTTC.

For the CDR3, the DNA is TGTGCCAGCAGCTTAGCTACCCTCGCTGGCTACACCTTC. Protein sequence: CASSLATLAGYTF. The chain is built from TRBV7-8 and TRBJ1-2; D is undetermined. With 0 bases removed from V and 7 bases from J, the gap between germline ends came to 9 bases. Germline CDR1 is SGHVS and CDR2 is FQNEAQ. The CDR3 has 13 residues.

A few counts support this clonotype. The chain couples TRBV2 to TRBJ2-5, with a weak D call TRBD1 (5 bases). The CDR3 length is 13 residues. V dropped 7 bases and J dropped 5 bases, with 14 bases sitting between them. CDR1 and CDR2 from the germline V gene are SNHLY and FYNNEI. The CDR3 bases are TGTGCCAGCATAACACAGGTTCAGGAGACCCAGTACTTC. It is translated as CASITQVQETQYF.

This clonotype came up a few times. The genes are TRBV7-9 and TRBJ2-5; 10 nucleotides line up with TRBD1. The V gene's germline CDR1 is SEHNR and CDR2 FQNEAQ (reference sequence). The CDR3 loop spans 18 amino acids. The trim removed 1 base at V and 2 bases at J, leaving 10 bases unmatched. CDR3 residues: CASSLVGQGISQQETQYF. Written as DNA, the CDR3 is TGTGCCAGCAGCTTAGTGGGACAGGGGATCTCCCAACAAGAGACCCAGTACTTC. The full variable domain, in which reference TRBV7-9 and TRBJ2-5 provide the parts outside the CDR3, is DTGVSQNPRHKITKRGQNVTFRCDPISEHNRLYWYRQTLGQGPEFLTYFQNEAQLEKSRLLSDRFSAERPKGSFSTLEIQRTEQGDSAMYLCASSLVGQGISQQETQYFGPGTRLLVL.

V and J are TRBV7-6 and TRBJ2-1, with 8 bases fitting TRBD2. The length of the CDR3 is 15 residues. Trimming took 1 base from V and 7 from J; bases not matched to a gene: 6. CDR1 is SGHVS, CDR2 FNYEAQ, per germline. The CDR3 coding sequence is TGTGCCAGCAGCTTAGACCCGGGGGGGGTAAATGAGCAGTTCTTC. This sequence encodes CASSLDPGGVNEQFF.

V usage is TRBV15 and J usage is TRBJ1-2; D ambiguous. From germline, CDR1 is LNHNV and CDR2 YYDKDF (reference sequence). V was trimmed by 0 bases and J by 14 bases, leaving 10 bases between them. The CDR3 spans 11 residues. CDR3 sequence reads: CATSRDTRTTF. For the CDR3, the DNA is TGTGCCACCAGCAGAGATACCCGTACTACCTTC.

The chain combines TRBV19 with TRBJ2-1; no firm D call. V was pared by 3 bases and J by 0 bases, with 9 bases between. CDR3 length equals 15 residues. CDR1 and CDR2 (germline): LNHDA, SQIVND (reference sequence). The CDR3 region has the DNA TGTGCCAGTAGTATCTGGGCGAGCTCCTACAATGAGCAGTTCTTC. It is translated as CASSIWASSYNEQFF. Full variable domain (outside the CDR3, taken from reference TRBV19 and TRBJ2-1): DGGITQSPKYLFRKEGQNVTLSCEQNLNHDAMYWYRQDPGQGLRLIYYSQIVNDFQKGDIAEGYSVSREKKESFPLTVTSAQKNPTAFYLCASSIWASSYNEQFFGPGTRLTVL.

The sample holds a few counts of this clonotype. The rearrangement joins TRBV10-3 to TRBJ2-1; weak D call: TRBD2 (6 bases). V was cut by 2 bases and J by 10 bases, with 15 bases left in between. The germline CDR1 and CDR2 sequences are ENHRY and SYGVKD. This CDR3 is built from 14 residues. CDR3 in DNA: TGTGCCATCAGTGAGCGGAGGGACGCCCCAGAGCAGTTCTTC. It codes for CAISERRDAPEQFF.

With respect to this clonotype: One junction end disagrees with the germline gene, perhaps due to a read error. The V and J genes are TRBV20-1 and TRBJ2-5; 12 nucleotides align to TRBD2. The germline V gene encodes CDR1 DFQATT and CDR2 SNEGSKA (reference sequence). The CDR3 consists of 15 residues. CDR3 residues: CSAKGLAGSQDTQYF. The CDR3 nucleotides are TGCAGTGCTAAAGGACTAGCGGGGTCACAAGATACCCAGTACTTC.

About this clonotype itself: Given a much more abundant clone one base away, this may be a read error. The chain uses TRBV12-3 or TRBV12-4 and TRBJ2-7, with D possibly TRBD1 on 5 matching bases. This CDR3 contains 11 residues. V lost 3 bases to trimming and J lost 6 bases, with 6 bases between them. In DNA, the CDR3 is TGTGCCAGCAGTTTTGGGGCCGAGCAGTACTTC. Translation gives CASSFGAEQYF.

This clonotype came up a few times. The V gene is TRBV28, the J gene TRBJ2-6; no clear D gene. CDR1 is MDHEN and CDR2 is SYDVKM in the germline V gene. CDR3 length: 17 amino acids. The V and J ends lost 1 base and 1 base respectively, with 11 bases between them. CDR3 nucleotides: TGTGCCAGCAGTTTATTTCCACTCTTATCTGGGGCCAACGTCCTGACTTTC. Translating it yields CASSLFPLLSGANVLTF.

The rearrangement uses TRBV4-1 and TRBJ2-5; D perhaps matches TRBD2 (6 bases). Germline assignment: CDR1 MGHRA and CDR2 YSYEKL. CDR3 length equals 16 residues. Trimming removed 2 bases from V and 1 base from J, with 14 bases in between. This CDR3 reads CASSQLPTGVQETQYF. In DNA, the CDR3 is TGCGCCAGCAGCCAACTTCCGACGGGGGTCCAAGAGACCCAGTACTTC.

This clonotype was seen many times. The gene calls are TRBV7-6 and TRBJ1-5, with D maybe TRBD1 (6 bases). Germline CDR1 is SGHVS and CDR2 is FNYEAQ. V was clipped by 8 bases and J by 3 bases, with 14 bases between them. The CDR3 loop spans 14 amino acids. CDR3 sequence (DNA): TGTGCCAGCTCCCTTGGGGGCGTCAATCAGCCCCAGCATTTT. This encodes CASSLGGVNQPQHF.

As regards this clonotype: A single base separates this from a much larger clone, so it may be a read error. The rearrangement joins TRBV7-2 to TRBJ1-2; perhaps TRBD1 as D (6 bases). The V end lost 5 bases, the J end lost 3 bases, and 13 bases lay between the germline ends. The germline CDR1 and CDR2 sequences are SGHTA and FQGNSA. This CDR3 is 14 amino acids long. The DNA of the CDR3 is TGTACCAGCAGCATGGACAGATTTGACTATGGCTACACCTTC. It encodes CTSSMDRFDYGYTF.

This clonotype was detected a few times. CDR3 sequence reads: CASTPAGPTYEQYF. The CDR3 DNA reads as TGTGCCAGCACTCCCGCGGGACCGACCTACGAGCAGTACTTC. The chain couples TRBV28 to TRBJ2-7; the D gene is possibly TRBD2 (6 bases). Trimming left V 7 bases short and J 2 bases short, with 15 bases between. Germline loops: CDR1 MDHEN, CDR2 SYDVKM. The CDR3 has 14 residues.

This clonotype was seen only a few times. CDR3 in DNA: TGTGCCAGTAGTATTGGTCCGTATGGCTACACCTTC. Amino acid sequence: CASSIGPYGYTF. The V gene is TRBV19, the J gene TRBJ1-2; no firm D call. Trimming removed 3 bases at V and 5 bases at J, with 7 bases between. The CDR3 runs 12 residues. Germline V gene lookup returns CDR1 LNHDA and CDR2 SQIVND (reference sequence).

On this clonotype itself: This may be a read error, as it is one base from a much larger clone. The conserved phenylalanine or tryptophan is not found at the CDR3 terminus, so this likely reflects a read error. The chain is built from TRBV7-2 and TRBJ2-5, with 8 nucleotides matching TRBD2. The V gene end was trimmed by 6 bases and the J gene end by 2 bases; junction bases not matched to a gene: 5. Germline CDR1 reads SGHTA; CDR2 reads FQGNSA. The CDR3 is 14 amino acids. The CDR3 sequence: CASSPSGLQETQYL. The CDR3 DNA sequence: TGTGCCAGCAGTCCTAGCGGGTTACAAGAGACCCAGTACTTA.

This clonotype has more than one count but fewer than ten. This chain joins TRBV6-5 and TRBJ2-5; the D gene is possibly TRBD2 (6 bases). Germline loops: CDR1 MNHEY, CDR2 SVGAGI. Trimming removed 7 bases at V and 5 bases at J, with 20 bases between. The CDR3 totals 15 residues. The CDR3 is CASTKTTGSGETQYF. The CDR3 nucleotides read TGTGCCAGCACCAAAACGACGGGCAGCGGGGAGACCCAGTACTTC.

The chain couples TRBV28 to TRBJ2-3; D might be TRBD2 (6 bases). CDR3 length: 15 residues. Trimming cost V 6 bases and J 2 bases, with 15 bases left between them. Germline V gene sequence: CDR1 MDHEN, CDR2 SYDVKM. The CDR3 sequence: CASSLRLVNTDTQYF. For the CDR3, the DNA is TGTGCCAGCAGCCTACGACTAGTAAACACAGATACGCAGTATTTT.

This chain links TRBV5-4 with TRBJ2-7; D could derive from TRBD1 or TRBD2 (5 bases each). V was shortened by 4 bases and J by 2 bases, with 13 bases between the two germline ends. The V gene's germline CDR1 is SGHNT and CDR2 YYREEE (reference sequence). CDR3 length: 14 residues. CDR3 nucleotide sequence: TGTGCCAGCAGCCCCCGGGGCAGCGCCTACGAGCAGTACTTC. It yields the protein CASSPRGSAYEQYF.

This chain links TRBV5-4 with TRBJ2-1, with 8 bases matching TRBD2. CDR1 SGHNT and CDR2 YYREEE come from the germline V gene (reference sequence). V trimming: 2 bases; J trimming: 4 bases; junction bases outside the gene matches: 11. CDR3 size: 17 residues. This CDR3 reads CASSLLHRSGSYNEQFF. The CDR3 bases are TGTGCCAGCAGCTTACTCCACCGGAGCGGGAGTTACAATGAGCAGTTCTTC. The variable domain in full, completed from reference TRBV5-4 and TRBJ2-1, reads ETGVTQSPTHLIKTRGQQVTLRCSSQSGHNTVSWYQQALGQGPQFIFQYYREEENGRGNFPPRFSGLQFPNYSSELNVNALELDDSALYLCASSLLHRSGSYNEQFFGPGTRLTVL.

In the case of this clonotype: Mismatch with germline at one junction end may stem from a read error. The chain uses TRBV19 and TRBJ1-3; TRBD1 agrees at 7 bases. CDR3 length: 14 amino acids. Germline CDR1 is LNHDA and CDR2 is SQIVND (reference sequence). CDR3 sequence: CASSRTGSGNTLYF. CDR3 DNA: TGTGCCAGTAGTCGGACAGGCTCTGGAAACACCCTATATTTT.

This clonotype occurred many times. The chain joins TRBV12-5 to TRBJ2-1; D gene unclear. CDR3 length equals 15 residues. Germline V lookup: CDR1 LGHNT, CDR2 FRNRAP. The germline V and J ends were trimmed by 1 base and 2 bases, with 9 bases remaining between them. For the CDR3, the DNA is TGTGCTAGTGGTTTGGGAGGAGTCGCCTACAATGAGCAGTTCTTC. Amino acids: CASGLGGVAYNEQFF.

This rearrangement joins TRBV25-1 to TRBJ2-1, with a possible D match to TRBD2 (6 bases). The CDR3 is made up of 16 amino acids. The V and J ends lost 4 bases and 4 bases respectively, with 17 bases between them. Germline CDR1 and CDR2: MGHDK and SYGVNS. CDR3 DNA: TGTGCCAGCAGTGCCCGTCGCGGGGATAGATACAATGAGCAGTTCTTC. Amino acid sequence: CASSARRGDRYNEQFF.

V and J are TRBV5-5 and TRBJ1-5, with 8 positions matching TRBD1. This CDR3 is built from 15 residues. Looked up from germline, CDR1 is SGHKS and CDR2 is YYEKEE (reference sequence). Trimming took 4 bases from V and 2 from J; bases not matched to a gene: 5. CDR3 residues: CASSVTGDRNQPQHF. Written as DNA, the CDR3 is TGTGCCAGCAGCGTGACAGGGGATCGCAATCAGCCCCAGCATTTT.